The following is a TCR beta chain sequence with its context. Its cognate antigen is unknown. Germline V CDR1 and CDR2: ENHRY, SYGVKD. With 3 bases removed from V and 0 bases from J, the gap between germline ends came to 9 bases. The CDR3 totals 16 residues. The sample is drawn from a study of T cell responses to AZD1222 COVID-19 vaccine. Study results and limitations: A mostly white British donor set with more females was recruited, and clonal diversity was possibly underestimated. Only 5 or 6 AZD1222 recipients were seropositive at baseline.

Profiled with immunoSEQ multiplex PCR; TCRdb holds only in-frame clones, not every one. Among approximately 270,000 clones listed, around 93% were seen once. This specimen was peripheral blood, taken 28 days after the second AZD1222 dose. The rearrangement joins TRBV10-3 to TRBJ2-6; D not certain. The clonotype comes from an adult who received the AZD1222 COVID-19 vaccine. The CDR3 DNA is TGTGCCATCAGTGAAGGCTTGAGCTCTGGGGCCAACGTCCTGACTTTC. This sequence encodes CAISEGLSSGANVLTF.